The 23 T cell receptor beta chains in this list originate from one sample, sequenced in a study of blood T cell repertoires in COVID-19. Assay: immunoSEQ multiplex PCR; the TCRdb copy retains only in-frame clones and omits some. The sample lists over 200,000 clones; roughly four fifths were seen once. The sample consisted of peripheral blood. These receptors all come from a woman in her thirties or forties with active or convalescent COVID-19.

The chain is built from TRBV5-6 and TRBJ1-2; TRBD1 agrees at 8 bases. The CDR3 spans 12 residues. Germline CDR1 reads SGHDT; CDR2 reads YYEEEE. Trimming at V came to 5 bases and at J to 7 bases, leaving 4 bases not matched to a gene. The CDR3 reads CASRQGGSGYTF. CDR3 nucleotides: TGTGCCAGCAGACAGGGGGGATCTGGCTACACCTTC.

This rearrangement joins TRBV19 to TRBJ1-1; 7 bases agree with TRBD1. The trim removed 5 bases at V and 0 bases at J, leaving 9 bases unmatched. This CDR3 has 16 residues. The germline gives CDR1 LNHDA, CDR2 SQIVND (reference sequence). DNA for the CDR3: TGTGCCAGTAGTCGGGACAGATCTACTGTGAACACTGAAGCTTTCTTT. Its protein is CASSRDRSTVNTEAFF.

V is TRBV19 and J is TRBJ1-2; TRBD1 might be the D (6 bases). The CDR3 has 15 amino acids. Trimming removed 4 bases at V and 0 bases at J, with 12 bases between. The V gene's germline CDR1 is LNHDA and CDR2 SQIVND (reference sequence). In DNA form, the CDR3 reads TGTGCCAGTAGTACACGGGACAACTCTAACTATGGCTACACCTTC. It specifies CASSTRDNSNYGYTF.

The rearrangement uses TRBV9 and TRBJ2-6; D is undetermined. Germline CDR1 is SGDLS and CDR2 is YYNGEE. CDR3 size: 15 residues. Trimming stripped 2 bases from V and 0 bases from J, with 6 bases between. The CDR3, as DNA: TGTGCCAGCAGCGTTACGAGCTCTGGGGCCAACGTCCTGACTTTC. It translates to CASSVTSSGANVLTF.

V usage is TRBV24-1 and J usage is TRBJ1-2; 9 bases fit TRBD1. J lost 6 bases, V lost 4 bases, and 8 bases had no gene match. The germline V gene has CDR1 KGHDR and CDR2 SFDVKD. CDR3 length: 15 amino acids. The CDR3 region is CATSESRDREHGYTF. Written as DNA, the CDR3 is TGTGCCACCAGTGAGTCCCGGGACAGGGAACATGGCTACACCTTC.

The chain uses TRBV2 and TRBJ1-3, with D perhaps TRBD1 (6 bases). Germline V lookup: CDR1 SNHLY, CDR2 FYNNEI. The CDR3 covers 17 residues. V was trimmed by 4 bases and J by 0 bases, leaving 16 bases between them. This CDR3 reads CASSGRQVTISGNTIYF. The DNA for the CDR3 is TGTGCCAGCAGTGGACGACAGGTGACTATCTCTGGAAACACCATATATTTT. The variable domain in full, with the rest retrieved from reference TRBV2 and TRBJ1-3, is EPEVTQTPSHQVTQMGQEVILRCVPISNHLYFYWYRQILGQKVEFLVSFYNNEISEKSEIFDDQFSVERPDGSNFTLKIRSTKLEDSAMYFCASSGRQVTISGNTIYFGEGSWLTVV.

This chain connects TRBV16 to TRBJ1-5, with unresolved D. The CDR3 covers 15 residues. The germline V gene has CDR1 KGHSY and CDR2 FQNENV. V lost 0 bases and J 5 bases, leaving 11 bases between the germline ends. The CDR3 DNA sequence: TGTGCCAGCAGCCAATCGTTAGCCGGGGATCAGCCCCAGCATTTT. Its protein is CASSQSLAGDQPQHF.

The CDR3 DNA follows: TGCAGCGTTGAAGGCCTACAGGGGGCGAGGACAGATACGCAGTATTTT. Its protein product is CSVEGLQGARTDTQYF. This chain links TRBV29-1 with TRBJ2-3; 9 bases match TRBD1. Trimming removed 1 base from V and 3 bases from J; junction bases left unmatched: 8. CDR1 and CDR2 (germline): SQVTM, ANQGSEA. The length of the CDR3 is 16 residues.

This sequence joins TRBV6-1 and TRBJ1-2, with 8 nucleotides matching TRBD1. This CDR3 region has 15 residues. The germline gives CDR1 MNHNS, CDR2 SASEGT. V shed 2 bases and J 4 bases; nucleotides not matched to a gene: 6. DNA for the CDR3: TGTGCCAGCAGTGAAAGGCCAGGGGGCTTCTATGGCTACACCTTC. This encodes CASSERPGGFYGYTF.

The CDR3 loop is CASSSVLKGATVIDIQYF. The CDR3 coding sequence is TGTGCCAGCAGTTCCGTCCTTAAGGGGGCGACGGTGATAGACATTCAGTACTTC. The chain links TRBV28 to TRBJ2-4; TRBD1 aligns across 7 bases. The CDR3 sequence is 18 residues long. The germline CDR1 and CDR2 sequences are MDHEN and SYDVKM. V trimming: 4 bases; J trimming: 8 bases; junction bases outside the gene matches: 20.

The chain has TRBV6-5 and TRBJ1-2; 9 nucleotides line up with TRBD1. The V gene end was trimmed by 8 bases and the J gene end by 4 bases; junction bases not matched to a gene: 11. CDR1 and CDR2 from the germline V gene are MNHEY and SVGAGI. The CDR3 is made up of 15 amino acids. The CDR3 DNA follows: TGTGCCAGCTCCCGGACAGGGGCGGATGGCTATGGCTACACCTTC. Residues: CASSRTGADGYGYTF.

V is TRBV6-4 and J is TRBJ2-7, with D tentatively TRBD1 (5 bases). Germline V gene data show CDR1 as MRHNA and CDR2 as SNTAGT. Trimming took off 2 bases at V and 3 bases at J, with 17 bases between the two ends. This CDR3 has 16 amino acids. The CDR3 region has the DNA TGTGCCAGCAGTGACAGATTAGTGGCAGGGCACTACGAGCAGTACTTC. It is translated as CASSDRLVAGHYEQYF.

The rearrangement joins TRBV7-9 to TRBJ2-7, with 10 bases aligning to TRBD2. The CDR3 totals 15 residues. The germline CDR1 and CDR2 sequences are SEHNR and FQNEAQ (reference sequence). V shed 5 bases and J 3 bases; nucleotides not matched to a gene: 7. DNA of the CDR3: TGTGCCAGCAGCCCTTCTAGCGGGAGTATCTACGAGCAGTACTTC. Translating gives CASSPSSGSIYEQYF.

The rearrangement joins TRBV7-3 to TRBJ1-6; D gene uncertain. The ends were cut back, 2 bases at V and 7 bases at J, with 12 bases in the middle. The CDR3 runs 15 residues. Germline V gene data show CDR1 as SGHTA and CDR2 as FQGTGA. CDR3 DNA: TGTGCCAGCAGCTTATCCAGGTCGGGGAATTCACCCCTCCACTTT. This translates into CASSLSRSGNSPLHF.

The CDR3 here is CASSVAGAGPYNHYEQYF. The CDR3 DNA follows: TGTGCCAGCAGCGTAGCGGGAGCGGGACCGTATAACCACTACGAGCAGTACTTC. The chain uses TRBV9 and TRBJ2-7, with TRBD2 matching 7 bases. Germline V gene lookup returns CDR1 SGDLS and CDR2 YYNGEE. The CDR3 totals 18 residues. Trimming took 0 bases from V and 3 from J; bases not matched to a gene: 15.

The chain combines TRBV9 with TRBJ2-6; 10 nucleotides line up with TRBD2. V shed 5 bases and J 2 bases; nucleotides not matched to a gene: 10. Germline V CDR1 and CDR2: SGDLS, YYNGEE. The CDR3 runs to 18 residues. Here the CDR3 reads CASSEVIAGGAGANVLTF. The CDR3 DNA sequence: TGTGCCAGCAGTGAGGTGATAGCGGGAGGTGCTGGGGCCAACGTCCTGACTTTC.

This chain joins TRBV3-1 (or the pseudogene TRBV3-2) and TRBJ2-7; 7 positions match TRBD1. Germline lookup yields CDR1 LGHDT and CDR2 YNNKEL (reference sequence). The length of the CDR3 is 13 residues. With V trimmed by 1 base and J by 6 bases, 3 bases remained unmatched. CDR3 residues: CASSQVGGLEQYF. The CDR3 bases are TGTGCCAGCAGCCAAGTAGGGGGCCTCGAGCAGTACTTC.

In nucleotides, the CDR3 is TGTGCCTGCCGGACTGAAGCTAACTATGGCTACACCTTC. Protein product: CACRTEANYGYTF. This chain joins TRBV30 and TRBJ1-2; no firm D call. This CDR3 has 13 residues. Germline assignment: CDR1 GTSNPN and CDR2 SVGIG (reference sequence). V gave up 6 bases and J gave up 0 bases, with 11 bases separating them.

The chain has TRBV6-6 and TRBJ1-1; no firm D call. The CDR3 length is 16 residues. From germline, CDR1 is MNHNY and CDR2 SVGAGI (reference sequence). Trimming took 2 bases from V and 0 from J, leaving 13 bases between them. CDR3 sequence: CASSYEMITVNTEAFF. The CDR3 region has the DNA TGTGCCAGCAGTTACGAAATGATTACGGTGAACACTGAAGCTTTCTTT.

V gene TRBV19 combines with J gene TRBJ2-3, with TRBD2 identical over 8 bases. CDR3 size: 19 residues. The V and J ends lost 4 bases and 4 bases, in that order; junction bases with no gene match: 19. CDR1 LNHDA and CDR2 SQIVND come from the germline V gene (reference sequence). The CDR3 nucleotides read TGTGCCAGTAGTACATTAAATGGGGGCGGGGGGCCGGCCCCAGATACGCAGTATTTT. Its protein is CASSTLNGGGGPAPDTQYF.

The chain's CDR3 is CASSIDPGFGAYGYTF. For the CDR3, the DNA is TGTGCCAGTAGTATAGATCCAGGGTTTGGAGCCTATGGCTACACCTTC. V gene TRBV19 combines with J gene TRBJ1-2; a weak D match, TRBD1 (5 bases). This CDR3 has 16 residues. Trimming took 0 bases from V and 4 from J, leaving 15 bases between them. CDR1 is LNHDA and CDR2 is SQIVND in the germline V gene (reference sequence).

The gene calls are TRBV30 and TRBJ2-7, with 11 bases lining up with TRBD1. The CDR3 length is 13 residues. In germline, CDR1 is GTSNPN, CDR2 SVGIG (reference sequence). The CDR3 here is CVGGTGGPYEQYF. The CDR3 DNA sequence: TGTGTCGGGGGGACAGGGGGTCCCTACGAGCAGTACTTC.

The chain couples TRBV6-2 or TRBV6-3 to TRBJ1-5; 7 bases are a match to TRBD1. From germline, CDR1 is MNHEY and CDR2 SVGEGT. The V and J ends lost 6 bases and 6 bases, in that order; junction bases with no gene match: 8. The CDR3 consists of 14 residues. The CDR3 nucleotides are TGTGCCAGCAGCCCCGACAGGGATCCTCAGCCCCAGCATTTT. It translates to CASSPDRDPQPQHF.